This TCR beta chain was identified during a study of shared clonotypes between healthy human individuals. Findings of the study overall: Sampling involved blood alone; tissue repertoires likely differ.

All participating donors were Caucasian adults from Nashville, Tennessee. An assay was performed, and its level was deep. Profiling relied on immunoSEQ multiplex PCR, and the TCRdb table lists in-frame clones only, not all of them. The table lists approximately 1.4 million clones, approximately 98% of them singletons. Turning to this clone: Antigen specificity is unknown.

The ends lost 2 bases at V and 2 bases at J; junction bases unmatched: 6. The CDR3 spans 15 residues. Germline V gene data show CDR1 as SGDLS and CDR2 as YYNGEE. The chain carries TRBV9 and TRBJ2-5, with TRBD1 matching 7 bases. Sequenced sample: naive CD4+ T cells sorted from blood. Subset indicated: CD45RA+ positively selected. The TCR was taken from a man aged 30-40 years in good health. The CDR3 here is CASSVSQGFQETQYF. The CDR3 region has the DNA TGTGCCAGCAGCGTCTCACAGGGGTTTCAAGAGACCCAGTACTTC. Drawing the rest from reference TRBV9 and TRBJ2-5, the complete variable domain is DSGVTQTPKHLITATGQRVTLRCSPRSGDLSVYWYQQSLDQGLQFLIQYYNGEERAKGNILERFSAQQFPDLHSELNLSSLELGDSALYFCASSVSQGFQETQYFGPGTRLLVL.